The sequence of this T cell receptor (beta chain) was determined in a study of blood T cell repertoires in COVID-19. Study-wide background: Samples of COVID-19 (acute and convalescent) were obtained from the United States, Italy and Spain.

Only a few counts were recorded for this clone. CDR1 and CDR2 (germline): SGHRS, YFSETQ. V trimming: 4 bases; J trimming: 7 bases; junction bases outside the gene matches: 8. CDR3 length: 14 residues. Data came from immunoSEQ multiplex PCR; TCRdb stores just in-frame clones and leaves some out. The data contain around 50,000 clones, roughly 80% of them seen just once; the ten biggest clones take up around 7%. The receptor comes from a man aged 35 to 55 with acute or convalescent COVID-19. Sequencing was carried out using peripheral blood. The chain combines TRBV5-1 with TRBJ1-5; 7 bases are a match to TRBD1. CDR3 nucleotides: TGCGCCAGCAGCCCCGGACAGGCGAACCAGCCCCAGCATTTT. Translation gives CASSPGQANQPQHF.